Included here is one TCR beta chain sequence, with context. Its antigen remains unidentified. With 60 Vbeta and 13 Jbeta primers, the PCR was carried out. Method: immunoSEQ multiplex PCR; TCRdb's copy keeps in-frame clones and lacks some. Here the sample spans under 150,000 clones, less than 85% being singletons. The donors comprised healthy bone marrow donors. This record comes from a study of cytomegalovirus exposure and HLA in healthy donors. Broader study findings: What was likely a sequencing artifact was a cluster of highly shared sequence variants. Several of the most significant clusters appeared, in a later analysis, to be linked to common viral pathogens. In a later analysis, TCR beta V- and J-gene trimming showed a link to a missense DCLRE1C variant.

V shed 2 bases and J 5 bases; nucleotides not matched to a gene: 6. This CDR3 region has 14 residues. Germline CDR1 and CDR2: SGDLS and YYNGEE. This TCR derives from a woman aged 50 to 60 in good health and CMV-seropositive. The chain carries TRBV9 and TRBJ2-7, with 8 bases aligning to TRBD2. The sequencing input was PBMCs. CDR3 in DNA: TGTGCCAGCAGCGTCTACGGGGGGGAGGACGAGCAGTACTTC. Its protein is CASSVYGGEDEQYF.